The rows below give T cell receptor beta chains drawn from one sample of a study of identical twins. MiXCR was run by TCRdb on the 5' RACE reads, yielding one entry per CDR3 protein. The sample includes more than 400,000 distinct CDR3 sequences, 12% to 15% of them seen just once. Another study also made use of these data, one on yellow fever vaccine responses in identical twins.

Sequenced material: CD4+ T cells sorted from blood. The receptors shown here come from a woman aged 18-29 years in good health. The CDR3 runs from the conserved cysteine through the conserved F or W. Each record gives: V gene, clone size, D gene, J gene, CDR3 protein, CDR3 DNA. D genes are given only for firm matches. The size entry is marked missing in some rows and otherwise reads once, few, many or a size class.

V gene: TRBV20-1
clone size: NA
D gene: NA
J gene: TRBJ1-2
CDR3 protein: CSASLGGEGYGYTF
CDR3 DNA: TGCAGTGCCTCCCTGGGGGGCGAAGGCTATGGCTACACCTTC

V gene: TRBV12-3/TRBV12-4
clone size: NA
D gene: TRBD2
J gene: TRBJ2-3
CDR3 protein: CASKSRLAGGTDTQYF
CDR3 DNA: TGTGCCAGCAAAAGCCGGCTAGCGGGCGGGACAGATACGCAGTATTTT

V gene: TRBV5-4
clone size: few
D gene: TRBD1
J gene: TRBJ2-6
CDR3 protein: CASSLQGAVGANVLTF
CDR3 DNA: TGTGCCAGCAGCTTGCAGGGGGCGGTAGGGGCCAACGTCCTGACTTTC

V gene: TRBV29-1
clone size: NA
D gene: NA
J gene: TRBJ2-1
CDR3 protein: CSSSGPYEQFF
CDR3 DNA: TGCTCCAGCTCGGGGCCTTATGAGCAGTTCTTC

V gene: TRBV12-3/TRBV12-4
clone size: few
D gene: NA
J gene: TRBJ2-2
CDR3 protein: CASSPSGTSNTGELFF
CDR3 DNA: TGTGCCAGCAGTCCTTCCGGGACATCGAACACCGGGGAGCTGTTTTTT

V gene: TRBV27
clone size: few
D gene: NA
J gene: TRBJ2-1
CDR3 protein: CASSLLPVSSYNEQFF
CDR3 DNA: TGTGCCAGCAGTTTATTACCCGTGAGCTCCTACAATGAGCAGTTCTTC

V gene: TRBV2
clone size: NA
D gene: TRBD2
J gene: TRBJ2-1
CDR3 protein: CASSVNVQAGGPLSSYNEQFF
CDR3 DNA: TGTGCCAGCAGTGTAAACGTGCAAGCGGGAGGGCCTTTAAGCTCCTACAATGAGCAGTTCTTC

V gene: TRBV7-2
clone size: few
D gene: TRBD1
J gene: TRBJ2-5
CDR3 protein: CASSLELAGGSETQYF
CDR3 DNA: TGTGCCAGCAGCTTAGAGTTGGCAGGGGGCTCAGAGACCCAGTACTTC

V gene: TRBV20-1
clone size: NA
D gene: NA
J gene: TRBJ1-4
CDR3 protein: CSATPAWDEKLFF
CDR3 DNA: TGCAGTGCCACCCCAGCATGGGATGAAAAACTGTTTTTT

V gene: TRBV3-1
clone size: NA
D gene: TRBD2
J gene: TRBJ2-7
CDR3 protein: CASSPRDSGNYEQYF
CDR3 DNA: TGTGCCAGCAGCCCAAGGGATAGCGGGAACTACGAGCAGTACTTC

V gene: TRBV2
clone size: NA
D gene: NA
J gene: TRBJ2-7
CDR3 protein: CASRVGQGWDEQYF
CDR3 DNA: TGTGCCAGCAGGGTGGGGCAGGGTTGGGACGAGCAGTACTTC

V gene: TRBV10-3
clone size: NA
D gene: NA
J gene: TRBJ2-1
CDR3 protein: CAIKSYNEQFF
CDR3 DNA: TGTGCCATTAAGTCGTACAATGAGCAGTTCTTC

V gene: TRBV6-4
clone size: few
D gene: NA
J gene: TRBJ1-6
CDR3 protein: CASATQQNSPLHF
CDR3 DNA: TGTGCCAGCGCTACCCAGCAGAATTCACCCCTCCACTTT

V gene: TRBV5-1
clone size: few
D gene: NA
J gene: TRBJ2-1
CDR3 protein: CASSLARSGNNEQFF
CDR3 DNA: TGCGCCAGCAGCTTGGCCCGGTCAGGGAACAATGAGCAGTTCTTC

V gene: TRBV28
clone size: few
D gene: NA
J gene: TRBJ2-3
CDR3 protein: CASKSSTDTQYF
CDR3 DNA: TGTGCCAGCAAATCTAGCACAGATACGCAGTATTTT

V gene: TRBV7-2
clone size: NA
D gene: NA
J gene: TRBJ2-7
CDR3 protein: CASSSGTPIKYF
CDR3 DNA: TGTGCCAGCAGCTCTGGGACTCCCATCAAGTACTTC

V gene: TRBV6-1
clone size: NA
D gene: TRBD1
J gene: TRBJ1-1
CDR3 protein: CASRRTGGARTEAFF
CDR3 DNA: TGTGCCAGCAGGCGGACAGGGGGCGCGAGGACTGAAGCTTTCTTT

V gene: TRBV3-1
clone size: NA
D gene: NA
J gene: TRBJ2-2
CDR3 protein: CAFSFRHRDPDTGELFF
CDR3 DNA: TGTGCCTTCAGTTTTCGGCACAGGGACCCCGACACCGGGGAGCTGTTTTTT

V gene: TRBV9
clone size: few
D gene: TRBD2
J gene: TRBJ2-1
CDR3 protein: CASSGRGTSGGSSYNEQFF
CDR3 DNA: TGTGCCAGCTCTGGCCGTGGGACTAGCGGGGGGTCATCCTACAATGAGCAGTTCTTC

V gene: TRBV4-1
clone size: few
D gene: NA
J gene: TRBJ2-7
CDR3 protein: CASSHGLGLAYEQYF
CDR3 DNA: TGCGCCAGCAGCCACGGCCTAGGGCTAGCTTACGAGCAGTACTTC

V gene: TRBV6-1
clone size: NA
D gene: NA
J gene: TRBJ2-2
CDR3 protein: CASRQGSGTGELFF
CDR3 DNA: TGTGCCAGCAGACAGGGTTCCGGCACCGGGGAGCTGTTTTTT

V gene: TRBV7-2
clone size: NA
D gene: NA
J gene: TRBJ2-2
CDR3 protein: CASSLVQGGPGELFF
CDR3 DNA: TGTGCCAGCAGCTTAGTCCAGGGAGGTCCCGGGGAGCTGTTTTTT

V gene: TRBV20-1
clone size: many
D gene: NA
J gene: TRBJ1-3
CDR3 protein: CSAHYPRSSGNTIYF
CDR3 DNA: TGCAGTGCACACTACCCTCGGAGCTCTGGAAACACCATATATTTT

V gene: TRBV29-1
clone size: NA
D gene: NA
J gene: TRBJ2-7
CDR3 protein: CSVQGPGEQYF
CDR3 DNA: TGCAGCGTACAGGGTCCGGGAGAGCAGTACTTC

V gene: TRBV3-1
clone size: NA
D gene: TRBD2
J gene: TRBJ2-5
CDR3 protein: CASSPTSLDAETQYF
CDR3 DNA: TGTGCCAGCAGTCCGACTAGCTTGGATGCGGAGACCCAGTACTTC

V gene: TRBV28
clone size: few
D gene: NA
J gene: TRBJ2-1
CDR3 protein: CASSPLRDGYNEQFF
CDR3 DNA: TGTGCCAGCAGCCCGCTAAGGGACGGTTACAATGAGCAGTTCTTC

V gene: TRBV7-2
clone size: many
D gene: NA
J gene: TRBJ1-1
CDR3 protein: CASSLGPSEGQAFF
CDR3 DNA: TGTGCCAGCAGCTTAGGGCCCTCGGAGGGGCAAGCTTTCTTT

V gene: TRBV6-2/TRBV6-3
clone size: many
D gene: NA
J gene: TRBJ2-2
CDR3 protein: CASTRTANTGELFF
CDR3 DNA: TGTGCCAGCACCCGGACAGCGAACACCGGGGAGCTGTTTTTT

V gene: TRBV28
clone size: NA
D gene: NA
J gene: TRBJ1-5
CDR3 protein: CASSLTQPQHF
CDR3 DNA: TGTGCCAGCAGTTTGACTCAGCCCCAGCATTTT

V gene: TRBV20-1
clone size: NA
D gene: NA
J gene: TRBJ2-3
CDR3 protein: CSALLRSSTDTQYF
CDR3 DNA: TGCAGTGCTCTCCTTAGGTCTAGCACAGATACGCAGTATTTT

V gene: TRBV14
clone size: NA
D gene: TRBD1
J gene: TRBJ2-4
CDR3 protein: CASSRGGFQNIQYF
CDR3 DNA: TGTGCCAGCAGCCGAGGGGGCTTCCAAAACATTCAGTACTTC